What follows describes a single TCR beta chain. This specimen comes from a study of cytomegalovirus exposure and HLA in healthy donors. CDR3 size: 13 residues. CDR1 ENHRY and CDR2 SYGVKD come from the germline V gene. Trimming removed 11 bases from V and 2 bases from J; junction bases left unmatched: 6. PCR amplification relied on 60 Vbeta primers (plus 13 Jbeta primers). Only in-frame clones appear in the TCRdb table, and some are missing; sequencing was by immunoSEQ multiplex PCR. This table has 100,000 or so clones, 65% to 75% appearing once. This TCR derives from a woman aged 18 to 35 in good health and CMV-seropositive. Sequencing was done on a sample of PBMCs. V is TRBV10-3 and J is TRBJ1-3; 7 nucleotides agree with TRBD1. CDR3 in amino acids: CAARQGTGNTIYF. For the CDR3, the DNA is TGTGCCGCCCGACAGGGAACTGGAAACACCATATATTTT.